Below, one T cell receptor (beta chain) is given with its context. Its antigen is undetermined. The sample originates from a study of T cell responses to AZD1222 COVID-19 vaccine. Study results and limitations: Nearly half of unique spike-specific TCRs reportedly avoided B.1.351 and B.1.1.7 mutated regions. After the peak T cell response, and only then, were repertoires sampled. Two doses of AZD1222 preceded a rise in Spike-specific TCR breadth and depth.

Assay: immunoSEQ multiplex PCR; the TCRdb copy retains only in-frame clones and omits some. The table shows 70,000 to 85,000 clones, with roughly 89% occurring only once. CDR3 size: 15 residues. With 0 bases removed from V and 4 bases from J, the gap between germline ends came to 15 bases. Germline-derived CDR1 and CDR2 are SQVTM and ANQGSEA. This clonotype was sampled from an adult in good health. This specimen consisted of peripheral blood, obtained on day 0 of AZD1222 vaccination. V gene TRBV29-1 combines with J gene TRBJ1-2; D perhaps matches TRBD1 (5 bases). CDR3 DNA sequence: TGCAGCGTTGAAGATGGTTGGGGCAGTCTCTATGGCTACACCTTC. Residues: CSVEDGWGSLYGYTF.